This T cell receptor (beta chain) was sequenced in a study of T cell responses to AZD1222 COVID-19 vaccine. Across the study: Whether given at about 4 or about 12 weeks, second doses were pooled.

CDR3 length equals 14 residues. CDR1 is SNHLY and CDR2 is FYNNEI in the germline V gene. V was cut by 5 bases and J by 2 bases, with 10 bases left in between. TCRdb's copy holds only in-frame clones and misses some; the assay was immunoSEQ multiplex PCR. Here the sample spans tens of thousands of clones, under 90% being singletons. Study findings and constraints: At 160-218 and 743-854, vaccine-associated CD4 TCRs were dominant, and they spanned spike. Repertoire sampling happened only post peak T cell response. At baseline, seropositivity was found in only a handful of AZD1222 recipients.

To note about this clone: The antigen is not known. Other nucleotide sequences in the sample specify the same CDR3.

The receptor's source is an adult in good health. The chain links TRBV2 to TRBJ1-5, with D hard to call. This material consisted of peripheral blood, taken on day 0 of AZD1222 vaccination. Here the CDR3 reads CASSLLGGNQPQHF. The CDR3 DNA sequence: TGTGCCAGCAGTCTCCTTGGGGGCAATCAGCCCCAGCATTTT.